The rows below give T cell receptor beta chains drawn from one sample of a study of T-cell reconstitution after alpha-beta-depleted transplantation in children. Via MiXCR, TCRdb re-called the PCR reads, giving one row per CDR3 protein. This sample has some 590,000 distinct CDR3 sequences, with over 9.5% found just once. The specimen comprised PBMCs from the stem cell graft donor, sampled from the stem cell graft. These receptor sequences come from a human donor who donated a stem cell graft to a child with acute myeloid leukemia. The CDR3 runs from the conserved cysteine through the conserved F or W. The order of the fields is V gene, D gene, J gene, clone size, CDR3 protein, CDR3 DNA. D genes are given only for firm matches. Rows give clone size only sometimes, using once, few, many, or a class for an expanded clone.

v_call: TRBV28
d_call: NA
j_call: TRBJ2-5
clone_size: many
cdr3_aa: CASSFQVDLVGAQYF
cdr3_nt: TGTGCCAGCAGTTTCCAGGTGGACCTGGTCGGGGCCCAGTACTTC

v_call: TRBV7-2
d_call: NA
j_call: TRBJ2-7
clone_size: many
cdr3_aa: CASSDSGSISYEQYF
cdr3_nt: TGTGCCAGCAGCGATAGCGGATCCATCTCCTACGAGCAGTACTTC

v_call: TRBV9
d_call: NA
j_call: TRBJ2-2
clone_size: NA
cdr3_aa: CASSVDPAARAGELFF
cdr3_nt: TGTGCCAGCAGCGTAGATCCAGCGGCCCGGGCCGGGGAGCTGTTTTTT

v_call: TRBV28
d_call: TRBD2
j_call: TRBJ2-3
clone_size: many
cdr3_aa: CASITGTSGRTDTQYF
cdr3_nt: TGTGCCAGCATAACAGGGACTAGCGGGAGAACAGATACGCAGTATTTT

v_call: TRBV5-1
d_call: TRBD2
j_call: TRBJ2-7
clone_size: many
cdr3_aa: CASSLLTSGSYEQYF
cdr3_nt: TGCGCCAGCAGCCTACTGACTAGCGGGAGCTACGAGCAGTACTTC

v_call: TRBV18
d_call: NA
j_call: TRBJ2-1
clone_size: NA
cdr3_aa: CASSPDSSGEQFF
cdr3_nt: TGTGCCAGCTCGCCGGACTCGAGCGGTGAGCAGTTCTTC

v_call: TRBV12-3/TRBV12-4
d_call: TRBD1
j_call: TRBJ2-1
clone_size: many
cdr3_aa: CASTRLRDRVNEQFF
cdr3_nt: TGTGCCAGCACCCGTCTCCGGGACAGGGTAAATGAGCAGTTCTTC

v_call: TRBV28
d_call: TRBD2
j_call: TRBJ2-4
clone_size: NA
cdr3_aa: CASSLSLVGTTRRRYF
cdr3_nt: TGTGCCAGCAGTTTGTCCCTGGTGGGGACTACTAGGAGGAGGTACTTC

v_call: TRBV19
d_call: NA
j_call: TRBJ2-1
clone_size: NA
cdr3_aa: CASSSHRGANEQFF
cdr3_nt: TGTGCCAGTAGTTCGCACCGGGGGGCCAATGAGCAGTTCTTC

v_call: TRBV5-1
d_call: TRBD2
j_call: TRBJ2-3
clone_size: many
cdr3_aa: CASSAWTSGVTDTQYF
cdr3_nt: TGCGCCAGCAGCGCTTGGACTAGCGGAGTCACAGATACGCAGTATTTT

v_call: TRBV6-5
d_call: NA
j_call: TRBJ1-6
clone_size: NA
cdr3_aa: CASSYSAGKASPLHF
cdr3_nt: TGTGCCAGCAGTTACTCGGCGGGGAAGGCTTCACCCCTCCACTTT